The present T cell receptor beta chain was sequenced within a study of T cells in Graves' hyperthyroidism and ophthalmopathy. Points from the study as a whole: Expanded thyroid clonotypes (above 0.001) were mostly also found in blood.

Germline CDR1 is ENHRY and CDR2 is SYGVKD. Trimming removed 7 bases at V and 0 bases at J, with 15 bases between. The CDR3 length is 15 residues. This clonotype was observed at least ten times. Its target is unknown. The source material, RNA transcripts, was used to amplify TCR beta CDR3 regions. RT-PCR in the first round (using the HTBI primer set) targeted the TCR CDR3. TCRdb reanalysed the multiplex PCR reads using MiXCR and keeps one entry per CDR3 protein. This table has 360,000 or so distinct CDR3 sequences, roughly 20% appearing once. This clonotype was obtained from a woman aged 40-49 years with Graves' ophthalmopathy. This sequence joins TRBV10-3 and TRBJ1-2; a weak D match, TRBD1 (6 bases). The sequencing input was blood. The CDR3 loop reads CAITQRGTPNYGYTF. In DNA form, the CDR3 reads TGTGCCATCACCCAAAGGGGGACCCCTAACTATGGCTACACCTTC.